One and the same sample provided the 20 T cell receptor beta chains below, sequenced in a study of graft-versus-host responses after intestinal transplantation (dated by TCRdb to the early 2020s). Library method: the immunoSEQ multiplex PCR assay. Imported from immuneACCESS, the table was reduced by TCRdb to in-frame sequences with V and J called. These copies leave out some clones; in studies compared against another copy, an unresolved V gene accounts for under half, and the cause of the remainder is not known. The sample table contains roughly 85,000 clones; only one count was recorded for approximately 90% of them. Of the sample, 7.6% falls within the top ten clones. Their cognate antigens are unknown. The meaning of the sample's time point label: cells obtained before transplantation from donor or recipient. The source was unstimulated CD8+ T cells sorted from spleen or lymph node cells, collected before transplant. The source is a human donor who was the organ donor for an intestinal transplant.

The J gene is TRBJ2-7, the V gene TRBV2, with a possible D match to TRBD1 (6 bases). Per germline, CDR1 SNHLY and CDR2 FYNNEI. V lost 8 bases and J lost 3, with 11 bases in between. The CDR3 has 12 residues. The CDR3 sequence is CASWDTDYEQYF. CDR3 bases: TGTGCCAGCTGGGACACCGACTACGAGCAGTACTTC.

The chain combines TRBV27 with TRBJ2-1; D is unresolved. V was shortened by 5 bases and J by 1 base, with 12 bases between the two germline ends. This CDR3 contains 15 residues. The germline CDR1 and CDR2 sequences are MNHEY and SMNVEV (reference sequence). The CDR3 protein is CASSAALGSYNEQFF. CDR3 nucleotides: TGTGCCAGCAGTGCCGCCTTAGGGTCCTACAATGAGCAGTTCTTC.

The CDR3 bases are TGCAGTGCTTCCACAGGGGTAAAACTGTTTTTT. It is translated as CSASTGVKLFF. The chain employs TRBV20-1 and TRBJ1-4; TRBD1 agrees at 7 bases. Germline V gene data show CDR1 as DFQATT and CDR2 as SNEGSKA (reference sequence). V shed 5 bases, J shed 10 bases, and the junction held 4 bases outside the gene matches. The CDR3 spans 11 residues.

The CDR3 coding sequence is TGTGCCAGCCGGAACGCCGGGAACACTGAAGCTTTCTTT. Its translation: CASRNAGNTEAFF. The V call is TRBV27, the J call TRBJ1-1; no firm D call. CDR1 is MNHEY and CDR2 is SMNVEV in the germline V gene (reference sequence). The CDR3 is 13 amino acids. Trimming stripped 8 bases from V and 1 base from J, with 11 bases between.

The chain recombines TRBV6-5 with TRBJ2-1; D is ambiguous. Germline CDR1 is MNHEY and CDR2 is SVGAGI. V was shortened by 2 bases and J by 9 bases, with 17 bases between the two germline ends. This CDR3 contains 15 residues. CDR3 residues: CASSYESSGYGEQFF. DNA for the CDR3: TGTGCCAGCAGTTACGAATCTTCGGGTTACGGTGAGCAGTTCTTC.

J is TRBJ2-7 and V is TRBV7-9, with unresolved D. The CDR3 spans 13 residues. Germline V CDR1 and CDR2: SEHNR, FQNEAQ (reference sequence). V was pared by 5 bases and J by 4 bases, with 12 bases between. CDR3 nucleotide sequence: TGTGCCAGCAGCGTTACGATCGGGTACGAGCAGTACTTC. Translation gives CASSVTIGYEQYF. Filled out from reference TRBV7-9 and TRBJ2-7, the complete variable domain reads DTGVSQNPRHKITKRGQNVTFRCDPISEHNRLYWYRQTLGQGPEFLTYFQNEAQLEKSRLLSDRFSAERPKGSFSTLEIQRTEQGDSAMYLCASSVTIGYEQYFGPGTRLTVT.

The chain joins TRBV11-2 to TRBJ2-7, with 10 bases that match TRBD2. The J segment lost 4 bases and the V segment lost 1 base, leaving 10 bases of the junction unmatched. CDR1 and CDR2 from the germline V gene are SGHAT and FQNNGV. The CDR3 has 17 residues. Written as DNA, the CDR3 is TGTGCCAGCAGCTTAGTTATCGGACTAGCGGTAGCGTACGAGCAGTACTTC. Amino acids: CASSLVIGLAVAYEQYF.

Here the CDR3 reads CASSLAGSNPYEQYF. The CDR3 DNA follows: TGTGCCAGCAGTTTGGCAGGGTCGAACCCCTACGAGCAGTACTTC. The chain uses TRBV27 and TRBJ2-7; a weak D match, TRBD1 (5 bases). The V end was cut by 3 bases, the J end by 2 bases, with 14 bases between. Germline V lookup: CDR1 MNHEY, CDR2 SMNVEV (reference sequence). This CDR3 is built from 15 residues.

The rearrangement links TRBV5-8 to TRBJ2-2; 9 positions agree with TRBD1. V shed 4 bases and J 7 bases; nucleotides not matched to a gene: 11. CDR1 and CDR2 from the germline V gene are SGHTS and YDEGEE. The length of the CDR3 is 16 residues. The CDR3 spells CASSPPGQGISGELFF. CDR3 sequence (DNA): TGTGCCAGCAGCCCGCCGGGACAGGGTATCAGCGGGGAGCTGTTTTTT.

The rearrangement joins TRBV6-1 to TRBJ1-1; 7 positions agree with TRBD1. V lost 2 bases and J lost 3; bases outside the gene matches: 9. The CDR3 sequence is 16 residues long. Germline V gene data show CDR1 as MNHNS and CDR2 as SASEGT. CDR3 sequence reads: CASSERGGLWDTEAFF. CDR3 DNA sequence: TGTGCCAGCAGTGAAAGAGGGGGCTTATGGGACACTGAAGCTTTCTTT.

This chain connects TRBV27 to TRBJ2-7; the match to TRBD2 covers 8 bases. V lost 2 bases, J lost 0 bases, and 6 bases stayed unmatched. The germline V gene has CDR1 MNHEY and CDR2 SMNVEV (reference sequence). The CDR3 sequence is 16 residues long. The CDR3 sequence: CASSLGAGGLSYEQYF. The CDR3 nucleotides read TGTGCCAGCAGTTTAGGGGCGGGAGGCCTCTCCTACGAGCAGTACTTC.

The V gene is TRBV11-2, the J gene TRBJ2-2; possible D gene TRBD2, 6 bases. Germline V gene data show CDR1 as SGHAT and CDR2 as FQNNGV. V was pared by 5 bases and J by 3 bases, with 10 bases between. This CDR3 spans 14 amino acids. The CDR3 spells CASSPTSYTGELFF. For the CDR3, the DNA is TGTGCCAGCAGCCCGACTAGTTACACCGGGGAGCTGTTTTTT.

The chain uses TRBV11-2 and TRBJ2-2, with D possibly matching TRBD1 (5 bases). V lost 4 bases to trimming and J lost 4 bases, with 13 bases between them. CDR1 is SGHAT, CDR2 FQNNGV, per germline. This CDR3 spans 15 amino acids. CDR3 amino acids: CASSYLQGSTGELFF. CDR3 sequence (DNA): TGTGCCAGCAGCTACCTGCAGGGTAGCACCGGGGAGCTGTTTTTT. Together with reference TRBV11-2 and TRBJ2-2, the CDR3 gives the full variable domain: EAGVAQSPRYKIIEKRQSVAFWCNPISGHATLYWYQQILGQGPKLLIQFQNNGVVDDSQLPKDRFSAERLKGVDSTLKIQPAKLEDSAVYLCASSYLQGSTGELFFGEGSRLTVL.

The chain has TRBV7-9 and TRBJ1-1; 9 bases match TRBD1. V shed 5 bases and J 2 bases; nucleotides not matched to a gene: 9. The length of the CDR3 is 16 residues. The germline V gene has CDR1 SEHNR and CDR2 FQNEAQ (reference sequence). This chain's CDR3 is CASSRHRGPINTEAFF. The CDR3 nucleotides are TGTGCCAGCAGCAGACACAGGGGGCCCATCAACACTGAAGCTTTCTTT.

The V call is TRBV13, the J call TRBJ1-6; D is unclear. V lost 0 bases to trimming and J lost 2 bases, with 11 bases between them. The length of the CDR3 is 17 residues. Per germline, CDR1 PRHDT and CDR2 FYEKMQ (reference sequence). As DNA, the CDR3 is TGTGCCAGCAGCTTAGGGACCAGGAGCACCTATAATTCACCCCTCCACTTT. Protein product: CASSLGTRSTYNSPLHF.

CDR3 sequence: CASSYSMRTSYEQYF. The DNA for the CDR3 is TGTGCCAGCAGTTACTCGATGAGGACCTCCTACGAGCAGTACTTC. The V call is TRBV6-5, the J call TRBJ2-7; no reliable D call. V gave up 0 bases and J gave up 0 bases, with 9 bases separating them. CDR1 MNHEY and CDR2 SVGAGI come from the germline V gene. The CDR3 spans 15 residues.

The J gene is TRBJ2-7, the V gene TRBV27; unclear D gene. The germline V and J ends were trimmed by 5 bases and 6 bases, with 17 bases remaining between them. Per the germline V gene, CDR1 is MNHEY and CDR2 is SMNVEV (reference sequence). This CDR3 has 14 residues. CDR3 DNA sequence: TGTGCCAGCAGTCCCCAGGTGTGGGTCATCGAGCAGTACTTC. This codes for CASSPQVWVIEQYF.

The chain links TRBV29-1 to TRBJ2-7, with D uncertain. Trimming removed 3 bases at V and 4 bases at J, with 7 bases between. The CDR3 runs 11 residues. CDR1 is SQVTM, CDR2 ANQGSEA, per germline. CDR3 in DNA: TGCAGCGTTGAGGCGGATTACGAGCAGTACTTC. Its translation: CSVEADYEQYF.

This clone was seen more than once but under ten times. The chain links TRBV29-1 to TRBJ1-1; D is perhaps TRBD1 (5 bases). From germline, CDR1 is SQVTM and CDR2 ANQGSEA. The CDR3 length is 12 residues. Trimming shortened V by 7 bases and J by 7 bases, and 16 bases separated the two germline ends. DNA of the CDR3: TGCAGCGCCATCACGGGACTTCTTGAAGCTTTCTTT. Translation gives CSAITGLLEAFF. Supplemented by reference TRBV29-1 and TRBJ1-1, the full variable domain reads SAVISQKPSRDICQRGTSLTIQCQVDSQVTMMFWYRQQPGQSLTLIATANQGSEATYESGFVIDKFPISRPNLTFSTLTVSNMSPEDSSIYLCSAITGLLEAFFGQGTRLTVV.

The gene calls are TRBV6-1 and TRBJ1-1; maybe TRBD1 (5 bases). The CDR3 contains 14 residues. Per the germline V gene, CDR1 is MNHNS and CDR2 is SASEGT. Between the trimmed V and J ends, which lost 2 bases and 4 bases, there was a span of 11 bases. The CDR3 sequence is CASSEQGARTEAFF. CDR3 nucleotide sequence: TGTGCCAGCAGTGAACAAGGGGCTCGCACTGAAGCTTTCTTT.